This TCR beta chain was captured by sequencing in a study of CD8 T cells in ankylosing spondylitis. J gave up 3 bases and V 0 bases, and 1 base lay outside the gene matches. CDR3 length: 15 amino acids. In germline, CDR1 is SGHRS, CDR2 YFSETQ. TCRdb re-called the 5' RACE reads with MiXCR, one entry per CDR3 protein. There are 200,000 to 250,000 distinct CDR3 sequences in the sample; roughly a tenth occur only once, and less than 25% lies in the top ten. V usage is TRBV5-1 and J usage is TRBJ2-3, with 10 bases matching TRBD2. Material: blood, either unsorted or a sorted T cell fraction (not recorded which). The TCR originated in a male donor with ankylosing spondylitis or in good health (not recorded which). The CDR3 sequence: CASSLERGGTDTQYF. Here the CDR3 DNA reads TGCGCCAGCAGCTTGGAGCGGGGGGGTACAGATACGCAGTATTTT.